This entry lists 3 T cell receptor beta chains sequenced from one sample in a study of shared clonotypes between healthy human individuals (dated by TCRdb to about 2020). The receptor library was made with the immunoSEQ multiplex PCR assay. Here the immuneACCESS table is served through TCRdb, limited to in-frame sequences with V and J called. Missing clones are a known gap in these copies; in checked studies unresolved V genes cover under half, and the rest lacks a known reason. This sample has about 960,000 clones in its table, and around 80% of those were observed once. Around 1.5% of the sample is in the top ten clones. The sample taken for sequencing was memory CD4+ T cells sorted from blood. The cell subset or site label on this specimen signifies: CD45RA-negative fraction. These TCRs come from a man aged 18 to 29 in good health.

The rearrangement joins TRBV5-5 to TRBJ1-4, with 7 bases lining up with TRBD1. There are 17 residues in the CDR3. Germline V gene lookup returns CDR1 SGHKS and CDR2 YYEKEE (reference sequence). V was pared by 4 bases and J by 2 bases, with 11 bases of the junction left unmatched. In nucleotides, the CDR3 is TGTGCCAGCAGCCGTACAGGGGCAGGTTTGACTAATGAAAAACTGTTTTTT. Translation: CASSRTGAGLTNEKLFF. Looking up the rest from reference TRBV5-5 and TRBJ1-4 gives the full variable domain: DAGVTQSPTHLIKTRGQQVTLRCSPISGHKSVSWYQQVLGQGPQFIFQYYEKEERGRGNFPDRFSARQFPNYSSELNVNALLLGDSALYLCASSRTGAGLTNEKLFFGSGTQLSVL.

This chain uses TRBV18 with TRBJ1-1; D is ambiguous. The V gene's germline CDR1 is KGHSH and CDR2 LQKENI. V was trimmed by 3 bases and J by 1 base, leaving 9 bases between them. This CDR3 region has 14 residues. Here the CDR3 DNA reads TGTGCCAGCTCACCTCAGCGGCCGAACACTGAAGCTTTCTTT. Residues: CASSPQRPNTEAFF.

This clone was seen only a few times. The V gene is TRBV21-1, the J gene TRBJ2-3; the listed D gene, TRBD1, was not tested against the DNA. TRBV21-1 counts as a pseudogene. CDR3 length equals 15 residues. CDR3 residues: CASKPGQGFADTQYF. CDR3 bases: TGTGCCAGCAAACCGGGACAGGGCTTTGCAGATACGCAGTATTTT.